Detailed here is one T cell receptor beta chain. The data were obtained in a study of T cell responses to AZD1222 COVID-19 vaccine. Generated by immunoSEQ multiplex PCR, the TCRdb table keeps only in-frame clones and is missing some. The table lists approximately 120,000 clones, 75% to 85% of them singletons, with about 28% in the top ten. V shed 6 bases, J shed 2 bases, and the junction held 9 bases outside the gene matches. The CDR3 is 15 residues long. The germline V gene has CDR1 SGHAT and CDR2 FQNNGV. The sample here was peripheral blood, taken 28 days after the second AZD1222 dose. The sequence came from an adult who received the AZD1222 COVID-19 vaccine. This rearrangement joins TRBV11-2 to TRBJ2-7; 8 nucleotides match TRBD1. CDR3 sequence (DNA): TGTGCCAGCAGTCCCAGACCGGGACAGGCCTACGAGCAGTACTTC. Protein sequence: CASSPRPGQAYEQYF.